This T cell receptor beta chain was recovered during a study of T cells after somatic rescue of genetic block. The sample holds one count of this clone. Clones were sequenced by immunoSEQ multiplex PCR, and TCRdb holds only the in-frame ones, with some missing. The sample lists roughly 58,000 clones, 90% to 96% occurring once. The ends were cut back, 4 bases at V and 1 base at J, with 13 bases in the middle. The CDR3 has 15 amino acids. The V gene's germline CDR1 is SGHRS and CDR2 YFSETQ. Material: peripheral blood mononuclear cells (PBMCs). The receptor comes from a child under two years old. This rearrangement joins TRBV5-1 to TRBJ2-3, with no clear D. CDR3 DNA: TGCGCCAGCAGCCTCCCGGAGCTGGGCACAGATACGCAGTATTTT. Translation: CASSLPELGTDTQYF.